This TCR beta chain was profiled in a study of T-cell memory formation after mild COVID-19. TCRdb recomputed calls from the 5' RACE reads with MiXCR, one row per CDR3 protein. The sample consists of about 390,000 distinct CDR3 sequences, 16% of them appearing once. The table lists this clonotype with a few counts. Its target is not known. The length of the CDR3 is 12 residues. From germline, CDR1 is SGDLS and CDR2 YYNGEE. With 3 bases removed from V and 7 bases from J, the gap between germline ends came to 7 bases. Study-wide findings and caveats: The authors left the SARS-CoV-2 specificity of second-wave clones peaking on day 37 unconfirmed. Balance between CD4 and CD8 was seen in clones contracting day 15 to 85, and a CD4+ lean was seen in later expanders.

Sequenced sample: PBMCs or a T cell subset sorted from them (not recorded which). This clonotype was obtained from a man aged 18 to 29 who had mild COVID-19 (a few samples of this study predate the infection). Cell type and time point are not known. V usage is TRBV9 and J usage is TRBJ2-2; D might be TRBD1 (6 bases). CDR3 sequence reads: CASSGGGGELFF. The CDR3 region has the DNA TGTGCCAGCAGCGGAGGGGGCGGGGAGCTGTTTTTT.